This TCR beta chain appears in the sequencing data of a study of blood T cell repertoires in COVID-19. At the level of the study: Samples taken during acute and convalescent COVID-19 were collected in the United States, Italy and Spain. PBMCs, B-cell-depleted T cells, or T cells provided the cDNA or gDNA that made up the material.

This CDR3 region has 18 residues. Between the trimmed V and J ends, which lost 3 bases and 8 bases, there was a span of 25 bases. Per the germline V gene, CDR1 is KGHSH and CDR2 is LQKENI. This clone was counted once. In the authors' workflow: Quantification of nucleated cells was approximated via reference gene primer amplification. Repertoires were generated with immunoSEQ multiplex PCR, while TCRdb's copy carries only in-frame clones and drops some. V and J calls and clone size come straight from that table; D and trimming were deduced from the DNA. The sample has about 110,000 clones, roughly four fifths seen once.

This TCR derives from a woman between 65 and 79 years old with acute or convalescent COVID-19. The rearrangement joins TRBV18 to TRBJ1-4, with D maybe TRBD1 (5 bases). Sequenced: peripheral blood. CDR3 sequence: CASSPSPLQSGNREKLFF. In DNA, the CDR3 is TGTGCCAGCTCACCCTCGCCCCTACAGTCGGGTAACAGGGAAAAACTGTTTTTT.